This TCR beta chain derives from a study of regulatory T cells in long-lasting Graves disease. Study conclusions and caveats: Less diverse TCR repertoires were seen in persistent Graves' patients than in newly diagnosed ones.

Turning to this clonotype: What it recognizes is unknown.

TCR beta libraries were built with iRepertoire HTBI primers and Arm-PCR of CDR3 regions. MiXCR was run by TCRdb on the multiplex PCR reads, yielding one entry per CDR3 protein. The sample lists hundreds of thousands of distinct CDR3 sequences, about 20% seen once, with about an eighth in the top ten. CDR1 is GTSNPN and CDR2 is SVGIG in the germline V gene (reference sequence). V lost 1 base and J 4 bases, leaving 5 bases between the germline ends. CDR3 size: 11 residues. Time point described: persistent/refractory GD, antithyroid drugs over 5 years with positive TRAb. PBMC RNA served as the TCR library source. Xi'an, China, was home to the endocrinology department that provided patients.

The source was peripheral blood mononuclear cells (PBMCs), collected when the disease was refractory, from a patient treated with antithyroid drugs. This TCR came from a female donor with Graves disease. The chain recombines TRBV30 with TRBJ2-7; no clear D. CDR3 protein: CAWSAVYEQYF. The CDR3 DNA reads as TGTGCCTGGAGTGCCGTGTACGAGCAGTACTTC.